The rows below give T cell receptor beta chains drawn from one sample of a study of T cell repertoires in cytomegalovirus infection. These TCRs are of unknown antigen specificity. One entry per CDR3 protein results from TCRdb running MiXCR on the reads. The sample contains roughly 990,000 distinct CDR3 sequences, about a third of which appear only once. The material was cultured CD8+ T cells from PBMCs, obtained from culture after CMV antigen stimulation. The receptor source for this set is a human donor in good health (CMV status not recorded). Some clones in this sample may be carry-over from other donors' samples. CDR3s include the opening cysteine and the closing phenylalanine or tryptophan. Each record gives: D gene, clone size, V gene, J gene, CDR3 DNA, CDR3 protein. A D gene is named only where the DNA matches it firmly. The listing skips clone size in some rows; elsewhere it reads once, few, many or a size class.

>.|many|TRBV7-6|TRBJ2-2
TGTGCCAGCAGTTCGCCAGGCTCGGGGGAGCTGTTTTTT
CASSSPGSGELFF
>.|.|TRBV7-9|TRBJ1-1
TGTGCCAGCAGCTTAAGCTCTGGGGCGCGGGACACTGAAGCTTTCTTT
CASSLSSGARDTEAFF
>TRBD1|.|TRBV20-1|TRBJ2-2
TGCAGTGCTACCAGACAGGGGGTGGGCACCGGGGAGCTGTTTTTT
CSATRQGVGTGELFF
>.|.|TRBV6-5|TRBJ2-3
TGTGCCAGCAGTTACGAAAAGGGGGGCGGTCTCACAGATACGCAGTATTTT
CASSYEKGGGLTDTQYF
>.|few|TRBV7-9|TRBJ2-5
TGTGCCAGCAGCCGGGATCCCGGGATTCAAGAGACCCAGTACTTC
CASSRDPGIQETQYF
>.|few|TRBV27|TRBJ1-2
TGTGCCAGCAGTTTAACCCCGGGAGCCGGGGATAGCTATGGCTACACCTTC
CASSLTPGAGDSYGYTF
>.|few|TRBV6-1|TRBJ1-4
TGTGCCAGCAGTGAATCGGCAGGGATACCTTTCGCTAATGAAAAACTGTTTTTT
CASSESAGIPFANEKLFF
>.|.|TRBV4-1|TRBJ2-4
TGCGCCAGCAGCCAAGCGACGGGTAACATTCAGTACTTC
CASSQATGNIQYF
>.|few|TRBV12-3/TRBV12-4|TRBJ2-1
TGTGCCAGCAGTTCCTCCTCCCCTGGGAGAGACAATGAGCAGTTCTTC
CASSSSSPGRDNEQFF
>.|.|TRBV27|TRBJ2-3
TGTGCCAGCAGTTTGGAACAGGGTGGCACAGATACGCAGTATTTT
CASSLEQGGTDTQYF
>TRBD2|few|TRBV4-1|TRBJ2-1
TGCGCCAGCAGACGTAGCGGGGGGGAGATCGCGGATGAGCAGTTCTTC
CASRRSGGEIADEQFF
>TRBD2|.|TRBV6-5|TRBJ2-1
TGTGCCAGCAGTCCGGAAGCGGGGGCCCTACTTAATGAGCAGTTCTTC
CASSPEAGALLNEQFF
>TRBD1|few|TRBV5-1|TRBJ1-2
TGCGCCAGCAGCTCGGACAGGTCTGCGGGTGGCTACACCTTC
CASSSDRSAGGYTF
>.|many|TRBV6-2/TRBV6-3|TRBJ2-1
TGTGCCAGCAGTTCCCAGGGCCACTACGCGATTTACAATGAGCAGTTCTTC
CASSSQGHYAIYNEQFF
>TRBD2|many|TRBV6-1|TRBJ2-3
TGTGCCAGCAGTGATTCGGGAGGGAGCACAGATACGCAGTATTTT
CASSDSGGSTDTQYF
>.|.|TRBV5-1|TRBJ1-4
TGCGCCAGCAGCCTAAGCACGGGAATTAATGAAAAACTGTTTTTT
CASSLSTGINEKLFF
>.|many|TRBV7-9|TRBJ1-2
TGTGCCAGCAGCTTAGCGCAGACAGGAGATTATGGCTACACCTTC
CASSLAQTGDYGYTF
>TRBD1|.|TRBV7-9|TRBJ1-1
TGTGCCAGCAGTCGACAGACAGGGTCCATGAACACTGAAGCTTTCTTT
CASSRQTGSMNTEAFF
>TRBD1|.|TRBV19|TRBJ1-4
TGTGCCAGTAGTATCAGGGACAGAACTAATGAAAAACTGTTTTTT
CASSIRDRTNEKLFF
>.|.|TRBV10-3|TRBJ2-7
TGTGCCATCACGGATAGGGCGGCCGAGCAGTACTTC
CAITDRAAEQYF
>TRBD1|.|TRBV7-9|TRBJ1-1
TGTGCCAGCAGCTCTTTGGGACAGGGCACTGAAGCTTTCTTT
CASSSLGQGTEAFF
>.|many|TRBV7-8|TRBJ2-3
TGTGCCAGCAGCTTAGGGAGGGGGAGTTACCCTAGCACAGATACGCAGTATTTT
CASSLGRGSYPSTDTQYF
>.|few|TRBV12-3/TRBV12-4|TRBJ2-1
TGTGCCAGCAGTTTAGGGTTTAGCCGCGTCGATGAGCAGTTCTTC
CASSLGFSRVDEQFF
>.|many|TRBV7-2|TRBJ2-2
TGTGCCAGCAGCTTAGATATTCCCAACACCGGGGAGCTGTTTTTT
CASSLDIPNTGELFF
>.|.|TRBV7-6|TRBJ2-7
TGTGCCAGCAGCTTAGGTCCTGGGACAACCTACGAGCAGTACTTC
CASSLGPGTTYEQYF
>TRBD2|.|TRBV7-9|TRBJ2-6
TGTGCCAGCAGCCCCGCCCCGGGACTAGCGGGGGGGGTCAACGTCCTGACTTTC
CASSPAPGLAGGVNVLTF
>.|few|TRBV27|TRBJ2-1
TGTGCCAGCAGTAGGGGGGGGATGAGCTCCTACAATGAGCAGTTCTTC
CASSRGGMSSYNEQFF
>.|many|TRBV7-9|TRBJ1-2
TGTGCCAGCAGCTTAGGGGACACTTATGGCTACACCTTC
CASSLGDTYGYTF
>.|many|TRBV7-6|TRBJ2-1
TGTGCCAGCAGGGGGGGGGCTAATGAGCAGTTCTTC
CASRGGANEQFF
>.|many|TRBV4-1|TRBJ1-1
TGCGCCAGCAGCCACTTACGGGACCCTGCCGAAGCTTTCTTT
CASSHLRDPAEAFF
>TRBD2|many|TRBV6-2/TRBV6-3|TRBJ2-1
TGTGCCAGCGTACTAGCGGGCTGGAGCTCCTACAATGAGCAGTTCTTC
CASVLAGWSSYNEQFF
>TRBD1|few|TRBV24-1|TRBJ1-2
TGTGCCACCAGTCCTAATGACCGGGACAGTCCCACCTATGGCTACACCTTC
CATSPNDRDSPTYGYTF
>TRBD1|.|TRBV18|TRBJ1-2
TGTGCCAGCTCACAGGGACAGGGGGCTCTGGGCTATGGCTACACCTTC
CASSQGQGALGYGYTF
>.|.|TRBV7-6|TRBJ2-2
TGTACCAGCAGCTTAGGGGAGACCGGGGAGCTGTTTTTT
CTSSLGETGELFF
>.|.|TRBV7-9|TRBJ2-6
TGTGCCAGCAGCCCCCGGGACAAGGTTAACTTGGACCACTCTGGGGCCAACGTCCTGACTTTC
CASSPRDKVNLDHSGANVLTF
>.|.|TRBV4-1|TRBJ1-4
TGCGCCAGCAGCCATGGAAGCACTAATGAAAAACTGTTTTTT
CASSHGSTNEKLFF
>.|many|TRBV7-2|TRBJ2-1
TGTGCCAGCAGCAAGACAGACTACAATGAGCAGTTCTTC
CASSKTDYNEQFF
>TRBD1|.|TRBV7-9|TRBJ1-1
TGTGCCAGCGCGGCAGGGGGTCTGGGCACTGAAGCTTTCTTT
CASAAGGLGTEAFF
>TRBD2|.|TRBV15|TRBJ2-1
TGTGCCACCAGCAGAAAGACTAGCGCCGAGCAGTTCTTC
CATSRKTSAEQFF
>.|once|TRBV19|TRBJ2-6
TGTGCCACAAGGAAAGGACCGCTCTCTGGGGCCAACGTCCTGACTTTC
CATRKGPLSGANVLTF
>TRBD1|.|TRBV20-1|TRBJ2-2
TGCAGTGCTAGAGATAGGCAGGGGGCGCGGGAGCTGTTTTTT
CSARDRQGARELFF
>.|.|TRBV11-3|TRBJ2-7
TGTGCCAGCAGCTCGTACTCAGGTGGAGACGAGCAGTACTTC
CASSSYSGGDEQYF
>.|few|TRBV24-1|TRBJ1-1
TGTGCCACCAGTGATAGCGCGGACAGCATGAACACTGAAGCTTTCTTT
CATSDSADSMNTEAFF
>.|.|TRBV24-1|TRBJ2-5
TGTGCCACCGGGCAGGGGTTTGAGGAGACCCAGTACTTC
CATGQGFEETQYF
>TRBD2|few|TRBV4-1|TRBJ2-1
TGCGCCAGCAGCCAATCGGGGGGGTACAATGAGCAGTTCTTC
CASSQSGGYNEQFF
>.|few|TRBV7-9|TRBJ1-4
TGTGCCAGCAGCCCCCCTTCGGGACTCAAGAATGAAAAACTGTTTTTT
CASSPPSGLKNEKLFF
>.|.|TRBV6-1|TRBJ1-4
TGTGCCACAAAAGGGCAGGGGAATGAAAAACTGTTTTTT
CATKGQGNEKLFF